Listed below are T cell receptor beta chains from one sample, sequenced in a study of T cells in Graves' hyperthyroidism and ophthalmopathy. TCRdb reprocessed the multiplex PCR reads via MiXCR and lists one record per CDR3 protein. This sample yields approximately 530,000 distinct CDR3 sequences, of which just under 20% are seen a single time; approximately 48% belongs to the top ten. Sequences were obtained from blood. These receptors were taken from a man aged 35 to 55 with Graves' ophthalmopathy. CDR3s include the opening cysteine and the closing phenylalanine or tryptophan. The order of the fields is clone size, V gene, D gene, J gene, CDR3 DNA, CDR3 protein. A D gene is named only where the DNA matches it firmly. Only some rows state a clone size, as once, few, many or a class for expanded clones.

>-|TRBV15|TRBD2|TRBJ2-1
TGTGCCACGGCGGCCGGGACTAGCGGGAGAATTGAGCAGTTCTTC
CATAAGTSGRIEQFF
>-|TRBV27|-|TRBJ2-3
TGTGCCAGCAGTTTGAATACAGGACTCACAGATACGCAGTATTTT
CASSLNTGLTDTQYF
>-|TRBV20-1|-|TRBJ1-5
TGCAGTGCTAGAGGTGGGGGATTCAATCAGCCCCAGCATTTT
CSARGGGFNQPQHF
>-|TRBV7-2|TRBD2|TRBJ2-1
TGTGCCAGCAGCTCACTAGGGACTAGCGGGAGAGGGCATGAGCAGTTCTTC
CASSSLGTSGRGHEQFF
>-|TRBV3-1|-|TRBJ1-2
TGTGCCAGCAGCCAAGCCGGAAGGGACTATGGCTACACCTTC
CASSQAGRDYGYTF
>few|TRBV20-1|TRBD1|TRBJ1-6
TGCAGTGCTAACAGACAGGGAATGAATTCACCCCTCCACTTT
CSANRQGMNSPLHF
>few|TRBV7-9|-|TRBJ1-1
TGTGCCAGCAGCTCAACGCAGAACACTGAAGCTTTCTTT
CASSSTQNTEAFF
>many|TRBV18|-|TRBJ1-3
TGTGCCAGCTCACCAGGGAGTTCTGGAAACACCATATATTTT
CASSPGSSGNTIYF
>few|TRBV6-1|TRBD2|TRBJ2-2
TGTGCCAGCAGCCCCCTCTTGACTAGCGCGAACACCGGGGAGCTGTTTTTT
CASSPLLTSANTGELFF
>few|TRBV7-2|-|TRBJ1-2
TGTGCCAGCAGCTCCTACGGGGCCCCCAATTATGGCTACACCTTC
CASSSYGAPNYGYTF
>-|TRBV7-2|-|TRBJ2-7
TGTGCCAGCAGCCAGGGCCCGGTCTCTCTCTACTCGCAGTACTTC
CASSQGPVSLYSQYF
>-|TRBV12-3/TRBV12-4|-|TRBJ2-6
TGTGCCAGCAGTTCCAGGGTCGGGGTATTTTCTGGGGCCAACGTCCTGACTTTC
CASSSRVGVFSGANVLTF
>few|TRBV14|-|TRBJ1-2
TGTGCCAGCAGCCAGCGGGGATTCTATGGCTACACCTTC
CASSQRGFYGYTF
>few|TRBV7-9|-|TRBJ2-5
TGTGCCAGCAGCTCCCTGTTTTCCGGAGGGGATCAAGAGACCCAGTACTTC
CASSSLFSGGDQETQYF
>few|TRBV20-1|-|TRBJ2-5
TGCAGCGGCACTAGCTTTCAGACCCAGTACTTC
CSGTSFQTQYF
>-|TRBV6-1|TRBD2|TRBJ2-1
TGTGCCAGCAGTCCGTTGGCGGGAGGGTCCGGTGAGCAGTTCTTC
CASSPLAGGSGEQFF
>-|TRBV20-1|TRBD1|TRBJ2-4
TGCAGTGCTAGAGACGGGACAGTTCTAGCCAAAAACATTCAGTACTTC
CSARDGTVLAKNIQYF
>-|TRBV7-2|-|TRBJ1-2
TGTGCCAGCAGCTCAACAGGGATGAATGGCTACACCTTC
CASSSTGMNGYTF
>-|TRBV5-4|-|TRBJ2-5
TGTGCCAGCAGCTTGAAGCTGGAAGAGGCCCAGTACTTC
CASSLKLEEAQYF
>few|TRBV9|TRBD1|TRBJ2-2
TGTGCCAGCAGCGGGACAGGGAGCACCGGGGAGCTGTTTTTT
CASSGTGSTGELFF
>many|TRBV28|-|TRBJ1-1
TGTGCCAGCAGTTACCCGGACAGGAACACTGAAGCTTTCTTT
CASSYPDRNTEAFF
>-|TRBV24-1|TRBD2|TRBJ2-3
TGTGCCACCAGCCGAGCGGGAGGGCCGTTGACAGATACGCAGTATTTT
CATSRAGGPLTDTQYF
>-|TRBV6-5|-|TRBJ1-1
TGTGCCAGCAGTAACCGGGACGTAGGAAATATAAACACTGAAGCTTTCTTT
CASSNRDVGNINTEAFF
>few|TRBV20-1|TRBD2|TRBJ2-1
TGCAGTGCTAGCGGGGGGATCTTCTACAATGAGCAGTTCTTC
CSASGGIFYNEQFF
>-|TRBV27|-|TRBJ2-7
TGTGCCAGCACCTTAGGGCACGAGCAGTACTTC
CASTLGHEQYF
>-|TRBV13|-|TRBJ2-5
TGTGCCAGCAGCTTTACAGGGACCCAAGAGACCCAGTACTTC
CASSFTGTQETQYF
>-|TRBV30|-|TRBJ1-1
TGTGCCTGGAGGGTTGTACCTGGGAAAGCTTTCTTT
CAWRVVPGKAFF
>few|TRBV28|TRBD2|TRBJ2-7
TGTGCCAGCAGTCCACCGGGACTAGCGGGAGAGGTCTCCTACGAGCAGTACTTC
CASSPPGLAGEVSYEQYF
>-|TRBV12-3/TRBV12-4|-|TRBJ2-2
TGTGCCAGCAGTTTTAGGCGGATGAACACCGGGGAGCTGTTTTTT
CASSFRRMNTGELFF
>many|TRBV28|-|TRBJ1-6
TGTGCCAGCAATTATAGGGGCCCAAATTCACCCCTCCACTTT
CASNYRGPNSPLHF
>few|TRBV5-1|TRBD1|TRBJ2-7
TGCGCCAGCAGCTTGGGGGACAGGGCGTACTACGAGCAGTACTTC
CASSLGDRAYYEQYF
>few|TRBV7-3|TRBD1|TRBJ2-7
TGTGCCAGCTCAGTGACAGGGCGGAGCTCCTACGAGCAGTACTTC
CASSVTGRSSYEQYF
>many|TRBV12-3/TRBV12-4|-|TRBJ2-1
TGTGCCAGCACCCTTTACAATGAGCAGTTCTTC
CASTLYNEQFF
>few|TRBV6-1|TRBD1|TRBJ1-1
TGTGCCAGCAGGAACAGGGGGGAGAACACTGAAGCTTTCTTT
CASRNRGENTEAFF
>once|TRBV11-2|TRBD2|TRBJ2-1
TGTGCCAGCGGATACCCCCCTACCGGGACTAGCGGGAGAAGATTCTACAATGAGCAGTTCTTC
CASGYPPTGTSGRRFYNEQFF
>-|TRBV10-2|-|TRBJ2-5
TGCGCCAGCAGTGAACAACAGAGAGAGACCCAGTACTTC
CASSEQQRETQYF
>few|TRBV20-1|-|TRBJ1-4
TGCAGTGCTATGAGAAGCATTAATGAAAAACTGTTTTTT
CSAMRSINEKLFF
>few|TRBV7-2|-|TRBJ1-1
TGTGCCAGCAGCTTAGGGGGCGGGGAATTATGGACTGAAGCTTTCTTT
CASSLGGGELWTEAFF
>few|TRBV9|-|TRBJ1-1
TGTGCCAGCAGCGGACCGGGACCACCGGGGGCTGAAGCTTTCTTT
CASSGPGPPGAEAFF